This T cell receptor beta chain was sequenced for a study of T cell clonotyping in hematopoietic cell transplantation. Broader study findings: Pathologically expanded recipient clonotypes increased progressively from day 30 to day 180 as diversity fell.

Germline V gene lookup returns CDR1 SGHRS and CDR2 YFSETQ. The CDR3 is 15 amino acids. The junction had 4 bases not matched to a gene; V was cut back by 2 bases and J by 4 bases. Profiling relied on immunoSEQ multiplex PCR, and the TCRdb table lists in-frame clones only, not all of them. The sample comprises 9,000 to 13,000 clones, around 90% of which are singletons, and more than 30% rests with the top ten. Comment on this clone: Its antigen is unidentified.

The chain combines TRBV5-1 with TRBJ1-4, with 8 bases lining up with TRBD1. The sequencing here drew on PBMCs, taken 180 days after allogeneic stem cell transplant. The source is a male patient aged 60-70 years who had an allogeneic stem cell transplant from an unrelated donor, so the T cells may come from the graft donor. Some clones in this sample may be carry-over from other donors' samples. CDR3 in DNA: TGCGCCAGCAGCTTCGGAGGACAGGGTAATGAAAAACTGTTTTTT. This encodes CASSFGGQGNEKLFF. Supplemented by reference TRBV5-1 and TRBJ1-4, the full variable domain reads KAGVTQTPRYLIKTRGQQVTLSCSPISGHRSVSWYQQTPGQGLQFLFEYFSETQRNKGNFPGRFSGRQFSNSRSEMNVSTLELGDSALYLCASSFGGQGNEKLFFGSGTQLSVL.